This entry concerns a single T cell receptor (beta chain). The source of the sample is a study of blood T cell repertoires in COVID-19. On the study more broadly: Some COVID-19 samples were acute and others convalescent; all came from the United States, Italy and Spain.

Germline V CDR1 and CDR2: MNHEY, SVGAGI. V was pared by 6 bases and J by 2 bases, with 5 bases between. The CDR3 extends over 11 amino acids. The protocol was immunoSEQ multiplex PCR, while the TCRdb copy is restricted to in-frame clones and leaves out a portion. Among 250,000 to 350,000 clones listed, roughly 90% were seen once. Material: peripheral blood. This receptor was obtained from a woman in her thirties with COVID-19, enrolled during active disease. This chain links TRBV6-5 with TRBJ2-7; D gene ambiguous. The CDR3 DNA is TGTGCCAGCAGAATAGCCTACGAGCAGTACTTC. It is translated as CASRIAYEQYF.